The rows below give T cell receptor beta chains drawn from one sample of a study of blood T cell repertoires in COVID-19. TCRdb's copy holds only in-frame clones and misses some; the assay was immunoSEQ multiplex PCR. The sample consists of 350,000 to 500,000 clones, approximately 90% of them appearing once. What was sequenced was peripheral blood. Source of these receptors: a man in his late teens or twenties with COVID-19, enrolled during active disease. The CDR3 runs from the conserved cysteine through the conserved F or W. D genes are given only for firm matches. Not every row has a clone size; where given, it reads once, few, many or a size class.

size	V	D	J	CDR3	DNA
.	TRBV9	TRBD2	TRBJ2-2	CASKGLAGTGELFF	TGTGCCAGCAAAGGACTAGCGGGAACCGGGGAGCTGTTTTTT
.	TRBV29-1	.	TRBJ2-1	CSVVATNEQFF	TGCAGCGTTGTAGCGACCAATGAGCAGTTCTTC
.	TRBV11-2	TRBD1	TRBJ1-2	CASSLFGTGAYGYTF	TGTGCCAGCAGCTTATTTGGGACAGGGGCCTATGGCTACACCTTC
.	TRBV12-3/TRBV12-4	.	TRBJ2-7	CASSTGGYEQYF	TGTGCCAGCAGTACCGGAGGCTACGAGCAGTACTTC
.	TRBV13	TRBD1	TRBJ2-7	CASSLRDRVYEQYF	TGTGCCAGCAGCCTCCGGGACAGGGTCTACGAGCAGTACTTC
.	TRBV9	TRBD2	TRBJ2-5	CASSPRGGTLETQYF	TGTGCCAGCAGCCCCCGGGGGGGGACTCTCGAGACCCAGTACTTC
.	TRBV2	.	TRBJ2-1	CASRLTGKAYNEQFF	TGTGCCAGCAGGCTAACAGGGAAGGCCTACAATGAGCAGTTCTTC
.	TRBV6-9	TRBD2	TRBJ2-7	CASSGTSGDDEQYF	TGTGCCAGCAGCGGGACTAGCGGGGATGACGAGCAGTACTTC
.	TRBV5-4	TRBD2	TRBJ2-1	CASSLIQRDDNEQFF	TGTGCCAGCAGCTTGATTCAGCGGGACGACAATGAGCAGTTCTTC
.	TRBV14	TRBD1	TRBJ2-7	CASSHGTGLNEQYF	TGTGCCAGCAGCCACGGGACAGGGTTAAACGAGCAGTACTTC
medium-sized	TRBV2	TRBD2	TRBJ2-1	CASIKKRASGAQYNEQFF	TGTGCCAGCATCAAAAAGCGGGCTAGCGGGGCCCAATACAATGAGCAGTTCTTC
.	TRBV14	TRBD1	TRBJ2-7	CASSKTTGVEQYF	TGTGCCAGCAGCAAAACAACAGGGGTCGAGCAGTACTTC
.	TRBV6-5	TRBD1	TRBJ1-5	CASSYLGQANQPQHF	TGTGCCAGCAGTTACTTGGGACAGGCCAATCAGCCCCAGCATTTT
.	TRBV2	TRBD1	TRBJ2-5	CASSFSGGRETQYF	TGTGCCAGCAGTTTTTCAGGGGGAAGAGAGACCCAGTACTTC
.	TRBV5-1	TRBD2	TRBJ2-3	CASSLSAGGPPDTQYF	TGCGCCAGCAGCTTGAGTGCGGGAGGGCCCCCAGATACGCAGTATTTT
.	TRBV6-6	.	TRBJ1-2	CASTSFRGNPNYGYTF	TGTGCCAGCACCTCTTTTCGGGGGAACCCCAACTATGGCTACACCTTC
.	TRBV19	.	TRBJ1-3	CASSTAVGSTIYF	TGTGCCAGTAGTACCGCCGTTGGGAGCACCATATATTTT
.	TRBV19	TRBD1	TRBJ1-1	CASRIRQGEMNTEAFF	TGTGCCAGTAGGATTCGACAGGGGGAAATGAACACTGAAGCTTTCTTT
.	TRBV18	.	TRBJ2-7	CASSQQMGPDEQYF	TGTGCCAGCTCTCAACAGATGGGGCCCGACGAGCAGTACTTC
.	TRBV7-9	TRBD2	TRBJ2-3	CASSSFGRATDTQYF	TGTGCCAGCAGCTCGTTCGGGAGGGCAACAGATACGCAGTATTTT
few	TRBV12-5	.	TRBJ2-7	CASGLGPTYYEQYF	TGTGCTAGTGGTTTGGGACCGACTTACTACGAGCAGTACTTC
.	TRBV6-4	TRBD2	TRBJ2-1	CASSPTSGGYNEQFF	TGTGCCAGCAGTCCGACTAGCGGGGGCTACAATGAGCAGTTCTTC
.	TRBV7-2	.	TRBJ2-5	CASQENTGQETQYF	TGTGCCAGCCAGGAAAACACAGGACAAGAGACCCAGTACTTC
.	TRBV6-5	TRBD1	TRBJ1-2	CASRSGGRGYTF	TGTGCCAGCAGATCAGGGGGACGGGGCTACACCTTC
.	TRBV5-6	TRBD2	TRBJ2-2	CASGDSGRASGELFF	TGTGCCAGCGGCGATAGCGGGAGGGCCTCGGGGGAGCTGTTTTTT
few	TRBV2	.	TRBJ2-5	CASTRAGAETQYF	TGTGCCAGCACCCGGGCGGGGGCCGAGACCCAGTACTTC
once	TRBV5-4	.	TRBJ2-1	CASSLALPAYNEQFF	TGTGCCAGCAGCTTGGCCCTCCCGGCCTACAATGAGCAGTTCTTC
.	TRBV7-6	TRBD1	TRBJ2-6	CASSYLTDRASSGANVLTF	TGTGCCAGCAGCTATCTAACGGACAGGGCTAGCTCTGGGGCCAACGTCCTGACTTTC
.	TRBV11-3	TRBD2	TRBJ2-1	CASSLQTSLGNEQFF	TGTGCCAGCAGCTTACAGACTAGCTTGGGTAATGAGCAGTTCTTC
.	TRBV18	.	TRBJ2-7	CASSPLDSSYEQYF	TGTGCCAGCTCACCACTGGACAGCTCCTACGAGCAGTACTTC
once	TRBV11-2	.	TRBJ2-2	CASSLALGLPPQTGELFF	TGTGCCAGCAGCTTAGCCCTCGGACTTCCACCCCAAACCGGGGAGCTGTTTTTT
.	TRBV5-1	TRBD2	TRBJ2-7	CASSLSGRAFEQYF	TGCGCCAGCAGCTTGAGCGGGAGGGCTTTCGAGCAGTACTTC
.	TRBV6-6	.	TRBJ1-4	CASSPRSREKLFF	TGTGCCAGCAGCCCCAGGTCCCGTGAAAAACTGTTTTTT
once	TRBV19	TRBD2	TRBJ2-3	CASSARLAGGTYTDTQYF	TGTGCCAGTAGTGCCCGACTAGCGGGGGGCACCTACACAGATACGCAGTATTTT
.	TRBV5-4	.	TRBJ1-6	CASSLASPGNSPLHF	TGTGCCAGCAGCTTGGCTAGTCCAGGGAATTCACCCCTCCACTTT
.	TRBV2	TRBD1	TRBJ1-6	CASNARTGFNSPLHF	TGTGCCAGCAACGCTAGGACAGGATTTAATTCACCCCTCCACTTT
.	TRBV10-2	.	TRBJ2-7	CASSEKEASLLYEQYF	TGCGCCAGCAGTGAAAAGGAGGCAAGCCTACTCTACGAGCAGTACTTC
few	TRBV30	TRBD2	TRBJ2-7	CAWRGIAGGPGEQYF	TGTGCCTGGAGAGGGATAGCGGGAGGGCCGGGCGAGCAGTACTTC
.	TRBV5-6	.	TRBJ1-1	CASSLAPAEAFF	TGTGCCAGCAGCTTGGCCCCTGCTGAAGCTTTCTTT
.	TRBV5-1	.	TRBJ1-1	CASSAGLNTEAFF	TGCGCCAGCAGTGCGGGGCTGAACACTGAAGCTTTCTTT
.	TRBV30	TRBD1	TRBJ2-4	CAWRVGQGRNIQYF	TGTGCCTGGAGGGTGGGACAGGGTAGAAACATTCAGTACTTC
.	TRBV13	.	TRBJ2-6	CASSLIQVSGANVLTF	TGTGCCAGCAGCTTAATTCAGGTCTCTGGGGCCAACGTCCTGACTTTC